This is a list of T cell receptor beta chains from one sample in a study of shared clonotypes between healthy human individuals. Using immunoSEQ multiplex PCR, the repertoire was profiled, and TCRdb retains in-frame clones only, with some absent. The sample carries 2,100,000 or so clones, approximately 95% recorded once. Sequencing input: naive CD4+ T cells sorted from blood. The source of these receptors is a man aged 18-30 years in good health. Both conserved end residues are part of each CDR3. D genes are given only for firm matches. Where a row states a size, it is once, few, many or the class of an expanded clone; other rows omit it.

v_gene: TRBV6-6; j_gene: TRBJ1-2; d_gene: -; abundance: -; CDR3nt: TGTGCCAGCAGTTGGGGCAGGGAGGTCTATGGCTACACCTTC; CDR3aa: CASSWGREVYGYTF
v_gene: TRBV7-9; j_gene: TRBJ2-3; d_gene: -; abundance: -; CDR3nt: TGTGCCAGCAGCTTAGCCCGGGGGGCCACAGATACGCAGTATTTT; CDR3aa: CASSLARGATDTQYF
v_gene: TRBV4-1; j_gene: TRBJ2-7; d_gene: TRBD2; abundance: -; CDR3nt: TGCGCCAGCAGCCAAGGGGGGGGGACTAGCGGGAGACAACCCTACGAGCAGTACTTC; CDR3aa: CASSQGGGTSGRQPYEQYF
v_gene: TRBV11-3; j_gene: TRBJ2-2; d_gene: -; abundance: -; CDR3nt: TGTGCCAGTCGGGATAGCGGTCCCGGCACCGGGGAGCTGTTTTTT; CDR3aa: CASRDSGPGTGELFF
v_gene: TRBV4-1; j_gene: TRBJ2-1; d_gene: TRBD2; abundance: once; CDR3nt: TGCGCCAGCAGCCCGCAGCGGGGCCCTTCCTACAATGAGCAGTTCTTC; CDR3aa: CASSPQRGPSYNEQFF
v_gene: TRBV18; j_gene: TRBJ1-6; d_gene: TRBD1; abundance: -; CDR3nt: TGTGCCAGCTCACCTACAGGGACAGCTCATTCACCCCTCCACTTT; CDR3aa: CASSPTGTAHSPLHF
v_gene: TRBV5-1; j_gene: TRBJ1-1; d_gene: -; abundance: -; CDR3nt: TGCGCCAGCACTCGGGGAGGGGGAGGCACTGAAGCTTTCTTT; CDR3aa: CASTRGGGGTEAFF
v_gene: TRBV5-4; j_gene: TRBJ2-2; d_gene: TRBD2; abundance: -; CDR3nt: TGTGCCAGCAGCTTGAGCGGGGGGACCGGGGAGCTGTTTTTT; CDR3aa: CASSLSGGTGELFF
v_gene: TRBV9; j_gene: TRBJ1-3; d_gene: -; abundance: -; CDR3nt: TGTGCCAGCAGCCCAAGATACAGGGAGTCGGGAAACACCATATATTTT; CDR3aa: CASSPRYRESGNTIYF
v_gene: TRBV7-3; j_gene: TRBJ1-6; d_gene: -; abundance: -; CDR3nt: TGTGCCAGCAGCTTAACCGCAGGGAGGGACTCACCCCTCCACTTT; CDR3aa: CASSLTAGRDSPLHF
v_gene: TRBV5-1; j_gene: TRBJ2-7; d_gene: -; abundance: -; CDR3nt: TGCGCCAGCAGCTTATCACCGTCCTACGAGCAGTACTTC; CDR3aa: CASSLSPSYEQYF
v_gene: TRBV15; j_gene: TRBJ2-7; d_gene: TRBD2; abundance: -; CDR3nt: TGTGCCACCAGCCCCCGACTAGCGGGAGTAAACAACGAGCAGTACTTC; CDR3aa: CATSPRLAGVNNEQYF
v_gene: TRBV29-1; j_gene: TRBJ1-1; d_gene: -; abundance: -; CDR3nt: TGCAGCGTTGTGAGGGTCGGGGGCACTGAAGCTTTCTTT; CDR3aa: CSVVRVGGTEAFF
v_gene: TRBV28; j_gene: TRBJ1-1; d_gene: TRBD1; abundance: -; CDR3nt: TGTGCCAGCAGCACGGGACAGAGGGACACTGAAGCTTTCTTT; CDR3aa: CASSTGQRDTEAFF
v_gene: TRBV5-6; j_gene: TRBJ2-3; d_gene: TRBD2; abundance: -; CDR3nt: TGTGCCAGCAGCTTAGGCGCGGGGGGGCCCTCAGATACGCAGTATTTT; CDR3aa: CASSLGAGGPSDTQYF
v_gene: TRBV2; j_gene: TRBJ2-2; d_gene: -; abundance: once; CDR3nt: TGTGCCAGCAGTGTCACCAGGGCCCAGAACACCGGGGAGCTGTTTTTT; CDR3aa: CASSVTRAQNTGELFF
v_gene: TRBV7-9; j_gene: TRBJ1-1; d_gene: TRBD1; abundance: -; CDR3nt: TGTGCCAGCAGCAGACAGGGGGCCACTGAAGCTTTCTTT; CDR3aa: CASSRQGATEAFF
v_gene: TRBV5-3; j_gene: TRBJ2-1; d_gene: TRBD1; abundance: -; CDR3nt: TGTGCCAGAAGAAAGAACCGGGACAGGGGCCATTGGAGACAGTTCTTC; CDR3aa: CARRKNRDRGHWRQFF
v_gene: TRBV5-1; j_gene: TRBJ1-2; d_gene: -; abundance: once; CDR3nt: TGCGCCAGCAGCTTGTCTGGTGGCTACACCTTC; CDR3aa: CASSLSGGYTF
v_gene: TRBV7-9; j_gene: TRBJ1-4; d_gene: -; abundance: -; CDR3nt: TGTGCCAGCACCCCCGCGGGGTGGAATGAAAAACTGTTTTTT; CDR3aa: CASTPAGWNEKLFF
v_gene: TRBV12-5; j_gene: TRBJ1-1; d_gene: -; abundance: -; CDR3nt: TGTGCTAGTGGTCGTGGGTATGCTGAAGCTTTCTTT; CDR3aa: CASGRGYAEAFF
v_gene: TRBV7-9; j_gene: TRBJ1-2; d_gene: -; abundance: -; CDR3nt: TGTGCCAGCGCCTTACGAAAAGGGGTTAACTATGGCTACACCTTC; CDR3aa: CASALRKGVNYGYTF
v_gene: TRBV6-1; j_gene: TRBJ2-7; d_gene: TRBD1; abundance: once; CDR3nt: TGTGCCAGCAGGCCGGGACAGGGGAAAGAGCAGTACTTC; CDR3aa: CASRPGQGKEQYF
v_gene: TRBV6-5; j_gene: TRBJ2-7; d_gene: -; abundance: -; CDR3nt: TGTGCCAGCAGTCCCGGGACTTCCCCCAGCGAGCAGTACTTC; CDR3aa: CASSPGTSPSEQYF
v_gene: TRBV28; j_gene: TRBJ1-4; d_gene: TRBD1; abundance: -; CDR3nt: TGTGCCAGCAGTTTGACAGGGGGCCGGGAAAAACTGTTTTTT; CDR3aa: CASSLTGGREKLFF
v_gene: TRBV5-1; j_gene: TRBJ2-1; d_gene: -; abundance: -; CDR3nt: TGCGCCAGCGCTCTAGATGGGGGCCTCCCCCACTTAGGCAATGAGCAGTTCTTC; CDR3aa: CASALDGGLPHLGNEQFF
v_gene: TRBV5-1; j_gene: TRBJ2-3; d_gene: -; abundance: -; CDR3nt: TGCGCCAGCAGCTCCCCCACAGATACGCAGTATTTT; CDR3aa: CASSSPTDTQYF
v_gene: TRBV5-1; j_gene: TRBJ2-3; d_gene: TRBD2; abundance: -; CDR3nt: TGCGCCAGCAGCTTGGTGGCGGGGGGGCCGATAGATACGCAGTATTTT; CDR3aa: CASSLVAGGPIDTQYF
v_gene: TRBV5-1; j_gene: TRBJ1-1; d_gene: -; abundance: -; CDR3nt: TGCGCCAGCAGCGCACAGGGAAACACTGAAGCTTTCTTT; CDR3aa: CASSAQGNTEAFF
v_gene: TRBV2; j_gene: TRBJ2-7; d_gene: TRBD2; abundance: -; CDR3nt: TGTGCCAGCAGTGTGGCGGGAGTAATCTACGAGCAGTACTTC; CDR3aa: CASSVAGVIYEQYF
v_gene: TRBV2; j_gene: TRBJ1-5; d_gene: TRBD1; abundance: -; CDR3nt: TGTGCCAGCAGTTCCTCAGGGGGTGTCAATCAGCCCCAGCATTTT; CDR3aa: CASSSSGGVNQPQHF
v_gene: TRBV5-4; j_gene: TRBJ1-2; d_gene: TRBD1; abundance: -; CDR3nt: TGTGCCAGCAGCTTCACGGGACAGGGGTTCAATGGCTACACCTTC; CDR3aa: CASSFTGQGFNGYTF
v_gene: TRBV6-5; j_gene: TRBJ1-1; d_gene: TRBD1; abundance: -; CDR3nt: TGTGCCAGCAGTAGCCGGACAGGAGACCGTGAAGCTTTCTTT; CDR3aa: CASSSRTGDREAFF
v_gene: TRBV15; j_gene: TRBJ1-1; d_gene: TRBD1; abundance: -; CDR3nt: TGTGCCACCAGCCACCCCAGGGGGCGGCTCACAGGCGAAGCTTTCTTT; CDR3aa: CATSHPRGRLTGEAFF
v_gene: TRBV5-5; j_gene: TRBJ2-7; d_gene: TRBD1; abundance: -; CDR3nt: TGTGCCAGCAGCCAAGGGACAGGATCCTACGAGCAGTACTTC; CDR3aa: CASSQGTGSYEQYF
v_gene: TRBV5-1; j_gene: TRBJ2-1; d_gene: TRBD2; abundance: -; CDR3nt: TGCGCCAGCAGACTAGCGACTACCAATGAGCAGTTCTTC; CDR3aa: CASRLATTNEQFF
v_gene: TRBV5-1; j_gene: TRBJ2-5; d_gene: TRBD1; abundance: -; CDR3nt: TGCGCCAGCAGTCTCGACAGGGGTGAGACCCAGTACTTC; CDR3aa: CASSLDRGETQYF
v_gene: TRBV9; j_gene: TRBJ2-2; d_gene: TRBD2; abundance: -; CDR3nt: TGTGCCAGCAGCCCACTAGCGGAGGCCGTGCGGTTGGCCGGGGAGCTGTTTTTT; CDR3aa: CASSPLAEAVRLAGELFF
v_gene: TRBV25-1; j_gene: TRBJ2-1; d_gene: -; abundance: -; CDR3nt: TGTGCCAGCAGATCCGTGTTGGGAGTTTTGGATGAGCAGTTCTTC; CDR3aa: CASRSVLGVLDEQFF
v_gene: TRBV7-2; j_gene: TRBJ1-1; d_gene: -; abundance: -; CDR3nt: TGTGCCAGCAGTCCAGGGATAGCAGAAGCTTTCTTT; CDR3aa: CASSPGIAEAFF
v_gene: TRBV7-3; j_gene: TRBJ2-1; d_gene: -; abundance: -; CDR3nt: TGTGCCAGCAGCTTAACTCCGGGGGACCACAATGAGCAGTTCTTC; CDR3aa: CASSLTPGDHNEQFF
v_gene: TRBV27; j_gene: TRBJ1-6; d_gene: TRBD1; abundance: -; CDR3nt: TGTGCCAGCAGTTTCCAGCAGGGGGCTAATTCACCCCTCCACTTT; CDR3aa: CASSFQQGANSPLHF
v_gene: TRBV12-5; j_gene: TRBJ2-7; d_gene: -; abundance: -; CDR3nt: TGTGCTAGTGGGTCGGGACTCCAGGCCTCCTTC; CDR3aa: CASGSGLQASF
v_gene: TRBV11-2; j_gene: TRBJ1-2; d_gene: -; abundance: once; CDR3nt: TGTGCCAGCAGCCCGCGACAGTTCTATGGCTACACCTTC; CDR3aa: CASSPRQFYGYTF
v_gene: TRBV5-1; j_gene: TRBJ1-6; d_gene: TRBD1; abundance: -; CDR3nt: TGCGCCAGCAGCGACCCAAGACAGGGCCGACATTCACCCCTCCACTTT; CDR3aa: CASSDPRQGRHSPLHF
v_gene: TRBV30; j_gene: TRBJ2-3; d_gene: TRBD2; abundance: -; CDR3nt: TGTGCCTGGAGTGTACTAGCGGCTAGCACAGATACGCAGTATTTT; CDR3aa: CAWSVLAASTDTQYF